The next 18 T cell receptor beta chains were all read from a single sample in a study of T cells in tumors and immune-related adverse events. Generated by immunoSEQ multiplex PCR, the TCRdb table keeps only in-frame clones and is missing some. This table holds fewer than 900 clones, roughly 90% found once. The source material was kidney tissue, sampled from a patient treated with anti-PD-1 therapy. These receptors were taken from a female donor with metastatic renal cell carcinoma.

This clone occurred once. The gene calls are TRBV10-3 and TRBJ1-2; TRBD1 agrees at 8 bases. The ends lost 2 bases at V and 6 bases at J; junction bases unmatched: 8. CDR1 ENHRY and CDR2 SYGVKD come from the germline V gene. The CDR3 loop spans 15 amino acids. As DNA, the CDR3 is TGTGCCATCAGTGAGAAAGGGACAGGAGTAAATGGCTACACCTTC. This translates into CAISEKGTGVNGYTF.

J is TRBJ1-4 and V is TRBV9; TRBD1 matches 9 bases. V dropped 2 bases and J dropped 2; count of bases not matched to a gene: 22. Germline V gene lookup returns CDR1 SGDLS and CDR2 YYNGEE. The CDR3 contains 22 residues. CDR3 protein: CASSVSNYIWDRELLTNEKLFF. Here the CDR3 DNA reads TGTGCCAGCAGCGTTTCCAATTATATCTGGGACAGGGAACTTTTGACTAATGAAAAACTGTTTTTT.

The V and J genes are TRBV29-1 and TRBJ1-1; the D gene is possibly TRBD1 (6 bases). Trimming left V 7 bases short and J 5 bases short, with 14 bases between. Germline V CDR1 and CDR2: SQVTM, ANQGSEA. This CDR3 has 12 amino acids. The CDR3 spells CSGTLQGTEAFF. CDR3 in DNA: TGCAGCGGGACTCTACAGGGTACTGAAGCTTTCTTT.

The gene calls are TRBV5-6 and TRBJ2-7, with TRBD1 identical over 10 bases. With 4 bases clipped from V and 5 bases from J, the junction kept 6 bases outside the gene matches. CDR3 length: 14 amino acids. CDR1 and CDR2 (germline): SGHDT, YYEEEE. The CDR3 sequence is CASSLGQGVHEQYF. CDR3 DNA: TGTGCCAGCAGCCTCGGACAGGGGGTCCACGAGCAGTACTTC.

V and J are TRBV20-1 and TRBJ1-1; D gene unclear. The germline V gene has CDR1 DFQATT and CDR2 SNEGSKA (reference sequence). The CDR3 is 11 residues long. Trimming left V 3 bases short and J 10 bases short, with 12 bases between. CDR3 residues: CSASLVWGAFF. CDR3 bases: TGCAGTGCTAGTTTGGTGTGGGGAGCTTTCTTT.

CDR3 loop: CASSHGQGAGELFF. The CDR3 DNA reads as TGTGCCAGCAGCCACGGACAGGGGGCAGGGGAGCTGTTTTTT. This sequence joins TRBV4-2 and TRBJ2-2, with 11 bases lining up with TRBD1. V lost 3 bases, J lost 8 bases, and 2 bases stayed unmatched. Germline CDR1 is LGHNA and CDR2 is YNFKEQ. The length of the CDR3 is 14 residues.

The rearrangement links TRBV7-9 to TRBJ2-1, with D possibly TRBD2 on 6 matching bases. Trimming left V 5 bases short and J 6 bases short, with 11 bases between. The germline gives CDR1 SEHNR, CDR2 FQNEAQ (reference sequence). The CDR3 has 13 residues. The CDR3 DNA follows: TGTGCCAGCAGCACAACTAGCTCCAATGAGCAGTTCTTC. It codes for CASSTTSSNEQFF.

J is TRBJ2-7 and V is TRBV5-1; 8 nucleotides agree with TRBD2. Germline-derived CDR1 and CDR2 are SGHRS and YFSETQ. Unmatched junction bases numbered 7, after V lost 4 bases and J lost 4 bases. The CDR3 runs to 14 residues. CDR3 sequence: CASSDGGAIYEQYF. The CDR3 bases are TGCGCCAGCAGCGACGGGGGGGCAATATACGAGCAGTACTTC.

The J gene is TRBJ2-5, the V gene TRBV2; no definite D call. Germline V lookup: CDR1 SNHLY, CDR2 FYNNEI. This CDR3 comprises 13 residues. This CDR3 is CAGSELWQETQYF. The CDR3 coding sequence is TGTGCGGGATCAGAATTATGGCAAGAGACCCAGTACTTC.

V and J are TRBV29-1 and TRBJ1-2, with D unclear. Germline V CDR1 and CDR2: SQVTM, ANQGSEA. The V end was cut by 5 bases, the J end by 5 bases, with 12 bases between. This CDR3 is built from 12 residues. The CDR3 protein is CSVPRLWYGYTF. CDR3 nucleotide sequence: TGCAGCGTTCCGCGACTTTGGTATGGCTACACCTTC.

In DNA, the CDR3 is TGTGCCATCAGTGAGTCGTTGGGACTTTATACGCAGTATTTT. Protein sequence: CAISESLGLYTQYF. The chain links TRBV10-3 to TRBJ2-3, with a possible D match to TRBD2 (6 bases). This CDR3 comprises 14 residues. Trimming took 0 bases from V and 7 from J, leaving 11 bases between them. CDR1 ENHRY and CDR2 SYGVKD come from the germline V gene.

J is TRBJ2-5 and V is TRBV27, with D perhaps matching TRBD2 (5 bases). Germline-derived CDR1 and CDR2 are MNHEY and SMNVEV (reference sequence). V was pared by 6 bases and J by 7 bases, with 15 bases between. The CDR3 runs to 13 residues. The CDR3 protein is CASRGESMGTQYF. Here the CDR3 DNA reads TGTGCCAGCAGGGGAGAGTCAATGGGGACCCAGTACTTC.

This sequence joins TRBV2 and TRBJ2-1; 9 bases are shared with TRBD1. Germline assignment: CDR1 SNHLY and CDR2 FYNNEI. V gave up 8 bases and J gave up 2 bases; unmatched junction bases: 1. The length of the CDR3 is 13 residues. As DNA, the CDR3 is TGTGCCAGCCGGGACAGGGCCTACAATGAGCAGTTCTTC. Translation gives CASRDRAYNEQFF.

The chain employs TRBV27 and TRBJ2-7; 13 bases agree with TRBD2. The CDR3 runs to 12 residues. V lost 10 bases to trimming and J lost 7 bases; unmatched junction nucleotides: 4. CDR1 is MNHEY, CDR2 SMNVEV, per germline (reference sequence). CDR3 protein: CATTGLAGEQYF. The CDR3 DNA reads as TGTGCCACGACGGGACTAGCGGGGGAGCAGTACTTC.

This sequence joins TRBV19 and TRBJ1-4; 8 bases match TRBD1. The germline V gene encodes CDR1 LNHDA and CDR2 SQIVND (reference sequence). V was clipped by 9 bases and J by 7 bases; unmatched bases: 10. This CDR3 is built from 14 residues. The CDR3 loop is CASHQTGGGEKLFF. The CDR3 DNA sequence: TGTGCCAGCCACCAAACAGGGGGTGGTGAAAAACTGTTTTTT.

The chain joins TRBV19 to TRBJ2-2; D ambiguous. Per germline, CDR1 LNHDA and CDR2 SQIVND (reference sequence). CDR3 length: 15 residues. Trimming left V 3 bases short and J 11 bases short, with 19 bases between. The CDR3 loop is CASSITPIRRHELFF. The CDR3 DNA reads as TGTGCCAGTAGTATTACCCCGATTCGGCGTCACGAGCTGTTTTTT.

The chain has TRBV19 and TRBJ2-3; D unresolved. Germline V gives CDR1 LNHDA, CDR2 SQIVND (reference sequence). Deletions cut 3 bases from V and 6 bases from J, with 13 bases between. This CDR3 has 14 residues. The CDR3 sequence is CASSMYILRDTQYF. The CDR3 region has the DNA TGTGCCAGTAGTATGTACATCCTTAGGGATACGCAGTATTTT.

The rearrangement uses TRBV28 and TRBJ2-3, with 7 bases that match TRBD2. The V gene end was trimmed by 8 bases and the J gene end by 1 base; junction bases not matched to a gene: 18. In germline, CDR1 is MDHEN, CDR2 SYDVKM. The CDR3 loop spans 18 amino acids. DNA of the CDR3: TGTGCCAGCCCCCTGGATCGGTCCGCGGGAGCCGGCACAGATACGCAGTATTTT. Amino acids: CASPLDRSAGAGTDTQYF.